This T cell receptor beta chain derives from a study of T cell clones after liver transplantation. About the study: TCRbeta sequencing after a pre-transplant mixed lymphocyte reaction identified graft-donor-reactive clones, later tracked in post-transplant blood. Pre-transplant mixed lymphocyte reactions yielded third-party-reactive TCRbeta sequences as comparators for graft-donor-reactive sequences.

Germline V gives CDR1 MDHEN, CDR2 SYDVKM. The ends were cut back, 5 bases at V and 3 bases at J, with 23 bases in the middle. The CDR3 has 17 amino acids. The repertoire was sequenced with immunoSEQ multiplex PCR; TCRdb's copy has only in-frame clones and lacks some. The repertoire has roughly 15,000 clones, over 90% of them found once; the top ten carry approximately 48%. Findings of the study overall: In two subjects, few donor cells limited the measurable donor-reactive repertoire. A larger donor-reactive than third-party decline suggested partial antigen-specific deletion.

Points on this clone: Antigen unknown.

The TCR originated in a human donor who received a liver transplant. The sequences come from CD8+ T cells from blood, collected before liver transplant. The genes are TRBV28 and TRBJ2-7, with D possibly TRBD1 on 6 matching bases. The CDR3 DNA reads TGTGCCAGCAGTCTCTCCATTTTTTCGGGACACCACTACGAGCAGTACTTC. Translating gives CASSLSIFSGHHYEQYF. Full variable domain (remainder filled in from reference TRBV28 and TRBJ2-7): DVKVTQSSRYLVKRTGEKVFLECVQDMDHENMFWYRQDPGLGLRLIYFSYDVKMKEKGDIPEGYSVSREKKERFSLILESASTNQTSMYLCASSLSIFSGHHYEQYFGPGTRLTVT.